This T cell receptor beta chain was captured in a study of blood T cell repertoires in COVID-19. Whole-study context: Researchers got acute and convalescent COVID-19 samples from the United States, Italy and Spain.

The V gene's germline CDR1 is SGHRS and CDR2 YFSETQ. V lost 4 bases and J 1 base, leaving 9 bases between the germline ends. The CDR3 covers 14 residues. Method: immunoSEQ multiplex PCR; TCRdb's copy keeps in-frame clones and lacks some. The sample lists over 80,000 clones, more than 70% occurring once. The rearrangement joins TRBV5-1 to TRBJ1-3; D might be TRBD1 (5 bases). The sequence derives from a human donor in a cohort sampled during active COVID-19. Sequenced: peripheral blood. CDR3 DNA: TGCGCCAGCAGCCCGGGGGATTCTGGAAACACCATATATTTT. This gives the protein CASSPGDSGNTIYF.